This is a list of T cell receptor beta chains from one sample in a study of blood T cells in healthy people across ages. TCRdb independently ran MiXCR on the 5' RACE reads; one entry per CDR3 protein. The sample carries more than 800,000 distinct CDR3 sequences, 25% to 35% recorded once. What was sequenced was blood. These receptors all come from a woman over 75 in good health. CDR3s include the opening cysteine and the closing phenylalanine or tryptophan. Clone size is stated in some rows and not others, as once, few, many or a class when expanded.

V,size,J,CDR3
TRBV4-2,.,TRBJ2-1,CASSQEREPYNEQFF
TRBV20-1,.,TRBJ1-1,CSVTRLNTEAFF
TRBV3-1,many,TRBJ2-1,CASSQGPLGQGQFF
TRBV7-9,many,TRBJ2-7,CASSLGVDRGDRLYF
TRBV6-5,.,TRBJ1-2,CASSGGGLRGGYTF
TRBV7-2,many,TRBJ2-7,CASSQRRWGTYEQYF
TRBV2,few,TRBJ1-2,CASSTGQSDYGYTF
TRBV6-1,.,TRBJ2-3,CASLADTQYF
TRBV5-1,many,TRBJ2-5,CASSSASGMAETQYF
TRBV7-6,many,TRBJ2-4,CASSQGVAKNIQYF
TRBV7-9,few,TRBJ2-1,CASGRLRSTAYNEQFF
TRBV9,few,TRBJ2-4,CASSPRTSGGSRNIQYF
TRBV7-2,.,TRBJ2-6,CASSPGGSTNVLTF
TRBV6-5,many,TRBJ2-1,CASSYLNEQFF
TRBV15,.,TRBJ2-2,CATSKFQGGNTGELFF
TRBV20-1,few,.,CSARDSGGRSSYNEQYF
TRBV9,.,TRBJ1-6,CASSGLKPGGSSHNSPLHF
TRBV29-1,.,TRBJ1-2,CSVDPGTGGDGYTF